These 22 T cell receptor beta chains were sequenced from one sample in a study. Tregs were sorted as CD4+CD25+CD127-/low cells. The TRBV12-4/TRBJ1-2 clonotypes were amplified using barcode primers with ligated adaptors. TCRdb called the multiplex PCR reads again in MiXCR, with one record for every CDR3 protein. The sample holds over a thousand distinct CDR3 sequences, roughly 20% seen once. Specimen: Tregs sorted from blood. The receptors shown here come from a female donor with breast cancer.

This clonotype occurred once. The chain recombines TRBV12-3 or TRBV12-4 with TRBJ1-2; D not resolved. The germline V and J ends were trimmed by 3 bases and 2 bases, with 7 bases remaining between them. The CDR3 runs 13 residues. The CDR3 is CASSLTLNYGYTF. CDR3 DNA sequence: TGTGCCAGCAGTTTGACATTGAACTATGGCTACACCTTC.

This clonotype is medium-sized (0.01 to 0.1%) in the sample. The gene calls are TRBV12-3 or TRBV12-4 and TRBJ1-2; 8 positions agree with TRBD1. The ends lost 4 bases at V and 3 bases at J; junction bases unmatched: 4. This CDR3 has 14 amino acids. The CDR3 region is CASSSTGDYYGYTF. As DNA, the CDR3 is TGTGCCAGCAGTTCGACAGGGGACTACTATGGCTACACCTTC.

Judged by abundance, this clonotype is medium-sized. The gene calls are TRBV12-3 or TRBV12-4 and TRBJ1-2; D is ambiguous. V lost 7 bases, J lost 3 bases, and 18 bases lay in between. This CDR3 is built from 15 residues. The CDR3: CASTRGQVVDYGYTF. The CDR3 region has the DNA TGTGCCAGCACTCGAGGCCAGGTGGTCGACTATGGCTACACCTTC.

In this sample, this clonotype is medium-sized. CDR3 sequence (DNA): TGTGCCAGCGGATTGTCAGTTAACTATGGCTACACCTTC. This codes for CASGLSVNYGYTF. J is TRBJ1-2 and V is TRBV12-3 or TRBV12-4; D unresolved. The CDR3 totals 13 residues. Trimming left V 8 bases short and J 1 base short, with 11 bases between.

The rearrangement links TRBV12-3 or TRBV12-4 to TRBJ1-2; D not certain. The CDR3 length is 12 residues. The V gene lost 3 bases and the J gene lost 2 bases, with 4 bases spanning the gap. CDR3 in amino acids: CASSLQNYGYTF. The CDR3 nucleotides are TGTGCCAGCAGTTTGCAGAACTATGGCTACACCTTC.

Within the sample, this clonotype is medium-sized. This chain connects TRBV12-3 or TRBV12-4 to TRBJ1-2, with D tentatively TRBD1 (5 bases). V was shortened by 4 bases and J by 9 bases, with 12 bases between the two germline ends. The CDR3 contains 12 residues. CDR3 nucleotide sequence: TGTGCCAGCAGTTCACCTGGGGCTAGCTACACCTTC. Protein sequence: CASSSPGASYTF.

This clonotype ranks as large. The chain uses TRBV12-3 or TRBV12-4 and TRBJ1-2; D remains ambiguous. CDR3 length: 13 amino acids. V was pared by 4 bases and J by 3 bases, with 9 bases between. In DNA, the CDR3 is TGTGCCAGCAGTTCGGGTCAAGACTATGGCTACACCTTC. Translation: CASSSGQDYGYTF.

This clonotype counts as medium-sized. V is TRBV12-3 or TRBV12-4 and J is TRBJ1-2; D is unresolved. V lost 3 bases and J 6 bases, leaving 8 bases between the germline ends. The CDR3 extends over 12 amino acids. The CDR3 bases are TGTGCCAGCAGTTTCTCCCGAGATGGCTACACCTTC. It encodes CASSFSRDGYTF.

Relative to its sample, this clonotype is large. This chain joins TRBV12-3 or TRBV12-4 and TRBJ1-2; D uncertain. The CDR3 extends over 11 amino acids. With 5 bases removed from V and 2 bases from J, the gap between germline ends came to 3 bases. CDR3: CASSNNYGYTF. Here the CDR3 DNA reads TGTGCCAGCAGTAACAACTATGGCTACACCTTC.

Relative to its sample, this clonotype is medium-sized. V is TRBV12-3 or TRBV12-4 and J is TRBJ1-2; 7 bases are a match to TRBD1. With 7 bases clipped from V and 4 bases from J, the junction kept 6 bases outside the gene matches. The CDR3 consists of 13 residues. CDR3 region: CASKPTGTYGYTF. The CDR3 region has the DNA TGTGCCAGCAAGCCGACAGGGACCTATGGCTACACCTTC.

By sample fraction, this clonotype is large. The chain combines TRBV12-3 or TRBV12-4 with TRBJ1-2; no reliable D call. CDR3 length: 13 amino acids. V shed 3 bases and J shed 8 bases, with 13 bases lying between them. CDR3 sequence reads: CASSFDGRWGYTF. DNA for the CDR3: TGTGCCAGCAGTTTCGACGGACGCTGGGGCTACACCTTC.

Relative to its sample, this clonotype is large. V and J are TRBV12-3 or TRBV12-4 and TRBJ1-2; no clear D. Trimming cost V 3 bases and J 0 bases, with 8 bases left between them. This CDR3 spans 14 amino acids. The chain's CDR3 is CASSFPESNYGYTF. CDR3 coding DNA: TGTGCCAGCAGTTTCCCCGAGTCTAACTATGGCTACACCTTC.

This clonotype was detected a few times. This chain's CDR3 is CASSLTGDGYGYTF. The CDR3 coding sequence is TGTGCCAGCAGTTTGACGGGCGACGGCTATGGCTACACCTTC. The genes are TRBV12-3 or TRBV12-4 and TRBJ1-2; D ambiguous. This CDR3 contains 14 residues. The V gene lost 3 bases and the J gene lost 4 bases, with 12 bases spanning the gap.

This clonotype is classed as medium-sized. The CDR3 here is CASSHGQPDYGYTF. DNA for the CDR3: TGTGCCAGCAGCCATGGACAGCCAGACTATGGCTACACCTTC. This rearrangement joins TRBV12-3 or TRBV12-4 to TRBJ1-2, with D tentatively TRBD1 (6 bases). Trimming removed 6 bases from V and 3 bases from J, with 14 bases in between. The CDR3 totals 14 residues.

Judged by abundance, this clonotype is large. The V call is TRBV12-3 or TRBV12-4, the J call TRBJ1-2; no definite D call. V lost 6 bases and J 1 base, leaving 3 bases between the germline ends. The CDR3 covers 11 residues. The CDR3 is CASRYNYGYTF. CDR3 nucleotides: TGTGCCAGCAGGTATAACTATGGCTACACCTTC.

The chain combines TRBV12-3 or TRBV12-4 with TRBJ1-2; no definite D call. The V gene lost 1 base and the J gene lost 8 bases, with 17 bases spanning the gap. CDR3 length: 15 residues. The CDR3: CASSLGAGASWGYTF. In DNA form, the CDR3 reads TGTGCCAGCAGTTTAGGGGCAGGCGCGTCCTGGGGCTACACCTTC.

Sample share makes this clonotype medium-sized. The chain is built from TRBV12-3 or TRBV12-4 and TRBJ1-2, with D possibly matching TRBD1 (5 bases). V was trimmed by 4 bases and J by 7 bases, leaving 16 bases between them. The CDR3 length is 14 residues. CDR3 DNA: TGTGCCAGCAGTTGGGAGGGGACGGCCCGTGGCTACACCTTC. As protein: CASSWEGTARGYTF.

The rearrangement uses TRBV12-3 or TRBV12-4 and TRBJ1-2; the match to TRBD1 covers 7 bases. J gave up 5 bases and V 4 bases, and 7 bases lay outside the gene matches. The CDR3 consists of 14 residues. CDR3 region: CASSSYGTAYGYTF. CDR3 sequence (DNA): TGTGCCAGCAGTTCCTACGGGACAGCTTATGGCTACACCTTC.

This clonotype is deemed large. The gene calls are TRBV12-3 or TRBV12-4 and TRBJ1-2; no clear D gene. Trimming shortened V by 5 bases and J by 7 bases, and 11 bases separated the two germline ends. The CDR3 length is 12 residues. The CDR3 DNA is TGTGCCAGCAGTCTCGCAGGTTCTGGCTACACCTTC. It specifies CASSLAGSGYTF.

Sample share makes this clonotype medium-sized. This chain connects TRBV12-3 or TRBV12-4 to TRBJ1-2; 7 bases are shared with TRBD1. J lost 7 bases, V lost 4 bases, and 12 bases had no gene match. The CDR3 extends over 15 amino acids. The CDR3 DNA sequence: TGTGCCAGCAGTTCTGGGGACAGCCGGTGGGGTGGCTACACCTTC. Translated, it gives CASSSGDSRWGGYTF.

In its sample, this clonotype was seen a few times. This sequence joins TRBV12-3 or TRBV12-4 and TRBJ1-2; perhaps TRBD1 as D (5 bases). The CDR3 length is 13 residues. With 1 base removed from V and 2 bases from J, the gap between germline ends came to 5 bases. The CDR3 region is CASSLGQNYGYTF. CDR3 bases: TGTGCCAGCAGTTTAGGACAGAACTATGGCTACACCTTC.

The chain links TRBV12-3 or TRBV12-4 to TRBJ1-2; D ambiguous. V shed 0 bases and J shed 0 bases, with 11 bases lying between them. This CDR3 has 16 amino acids. The CDR3, as DNA: TGTGCCAGCAGTTTAGCGCTTCGGTTAGCTAACTATGGCTACACCTTC. Its protein is CASSLALRLANYGYTF.